The TCR beta chain under discussion was sequenced for a study of blood T cell repertoires in COVID-19 (TCRdb year 2020). Background for the entire study: Collaborator samples came from the United States, Italy and Spain and covered acute and convalescent phases of COVID-19. The material from the prospective study consisted of cDNA or gDNA derived from T cells, B-cell-depleted T cells, or PBMCs. Subjects who had been exposed to COVID-19, were actively infected with it, or had recovered from it provided the deeply sampled blood TCRbeta repertoires that made up the dataset. A freely available public database, intended as a resource for researchers studying the immune response to SARS-CoV-2, is where the repertoires were released. The samples were drawn from the first 160 participants of the ongoing ImmuneRACE study and from under 1,500 subjects provided by 6 global collaborators. Nearly every sample came with metadata listing a de-identified subject ID, COVID-19 status, age in years and sex. HLA class I and class II types, where available, came from metadata supplied by the sample provider rather than from assay-based typing. The research as a whole found: The quantity of clinical and demographic metadata differed by source and by participant and was supplied without curation.

The immunoSEQ Assay, a bias-controlled multiplex PCR, was used to amplify TCRbeta CDR3 regions from genomic DNA. In the paper's pipeline: Nucleated cell counts per sample were estimated from amplification of reference gene primers within the assay. To quantify the absolute abundance of each unique TCRbeta CDR3 rearrangement, sequence reads were collapsed and filtered. For each sample, productive Simpson clonality was calculated as the square root of Simpson's diversity index over productive rearrangements. Drawn from immuneACCESS, this table holds only the in-frame rearrangements with V and J called that TCRdb kept. Clones are partly lost; checked studies trace under half to an unresolved V gene and leave the rest unexplained. The DNA was the basis for D and trimming; V, J and clone size are from that table. The table for this sample lists about 310,000 clones; about 90% of them were counted only once. Approximately 4.5% of the sample belongs to the ten largest clones.

In the prospective study, participants were about 18 to 95 years old, resided in 25 or so geographic areas of the United States, and were enrolled through a virtual design. Cohort assignment in the prospective study relied on participant-reported clinical history from a screening survey and a study questionnaire. In the prospective study, mobile phlebotomists collected whole blood, serum and a nasopharyngeal or oropharyngeal swab from each participant. Over a roughly 2-month period, participants in the prospective study had the option of providing additional blood draws and questionnaires. Before DNA extraction, blood samples from the prospective study were shipped at room temperature or frozen. About this clone: Its target antigen remains unknown. Nothing much larger sits one base from this clone, and base qualities are not available.

V lost 1 base and J lost 5 bases; the stretch between them is 15 bases long. The CDR3 holds 15 amino acids from the cysteine to the phenylalanine. The CDR3 DNA has 45 bases and is translated from base 1. CDR1 and CDR2 (SGHAT, FQNNGV) derive from the germline V gene. The sequence derives from a woman aged 18-29 years with acute COVID-19. Sequencing was performed on PBMCs or T cells enriched from blood (not recorded which). This chain is built from TRBV11-2 and TRBJ2-7, with no confidently assigned D gene. The nucleotides read TGTGCCAGCAGCTTAGTCGTTCTCTTCCCCCACGAGCAGTACTTC. Its translation reads: CASSLVVLFPHEQYF.